The 18 T cell receptor beta chains presented below share a single source sample, sequenced in a study of cytomegalovirus exposure and HLA in healthy donors. A multiplex PCR was run with 60 Vbeta primers and 13 Jbeta primers. Data came from immunoSEQ multiplex PCR; TCRdb stores just in-frame clones and leaves some out. Here the sample spans fewer than 180,000 clones, approximately 60% being singletons. The sample consisted of PBMCs. The origin of the receptors is a woman aged 60-75 years in good health and CMV-seropositive.

V gene TRBV30 combines with J gene TRBJ2-1, with TRBD2 matching 13 bases. Trimming removed 0 bases from V and 5 bases from J; junction bases left unmatched: 7. The CDR3 is 17 residues long. Germline V gives CDR1 GTSNPN, CDR2 SVGIG (reference sequence). DNA for the CDR3: TGTGCCTGGAGTGTTGAAAGGACTAGCGGGAGTAACAATGAGCAGTTCTTC. It translates to CAWSVERTSGSNNEQFF.

This chain links TRBV9 with TRBJ2-5, with TRBD2 identical over 9 bases. Judging by the DNA end, TRBJ2-7 fits better; the J call may be wrong. Germline assignment: CDR1 SGDLS and CDR2 YYNGEE. The CDR3 is made up of 15 amino acids. The CDR3 region is CASSASSGTSREQYF. The CDR3 DNA reads TGTGCCAGCAGCGCCTCTAGCGGGACGTCGCGCGAGCAGTACTTC.

This chain uses TRBV7-8 with TRBJ2-3; TRBD2 is a possible D gene (5 bases). Deletions cut 2 bases from V and 8 bases from J, with 14 bases between. Germline V CDR1 and CDR2: SGHVS, FQNEAQ. This CDR3 is 14 amino acids long. CDR3 residues: CASSLSYEGLTQYF. CDR3 sequence (DNA): TGTGCCAGCAGCTTATCATACGAGGGCCTTACGCAGTATTTT.

The chain has TRBV5-4 and TRBJ2-1; 9 bases align to TRBD2. Germline assignment: CDR1 SGHNT and CDR2 YYREEE (reference sequence). With 0 bases clipped from V and 7 bases from J, the junction kept 8 bases outside the gene matches. This CDR3 is 16 amino acids long. The CDR3 bases are TGTGCCAGCAGCTTGGGGGTAGCGGGAGATTGGAATGAGCAGTTCTTC. This encodes CASSLGVAGDWNEQFF.

The chain carries TRBV11-1 and TRBJ1-5; no definite D call. The germline V and J ends were trimmed by 3 bases and 1 base, with 10 bases remaining between them. CDR3 length equals 15 residues. In germline, CDR1 is SGHAT, CDR2 FQDESV (reference sequence). The CDR3 region has the DNA TGTGCCAGCAGCTTGAGCGGGGTGAGCAATCAGCCCCAGCATTTT. It is translated as CASSLSGVSNQPQHF.

This clone was picked up a small number of times. J is TRBJ1-2 and V is TRBV20-1, with 7 nucleotides matching TRBD1. CDR1 is DFQATT and CDR2 is SNEGSKA in the germline V gene (reference sequence). This CDR3 comprises 11 residues. V dropped 6 bases and J dropped 3; count of bases not matched to a gene: 1. CDR3 protein: CSAGTDYGYTF. For the CDR3, the DNA is TGCAGTGCCGGGACAGACTATGGCTACACCTTC.

This chain links TRBV9 with TRBJ2-3; no firm D call. The CDR3 spans 12 residues. CDR1 and CDR2 (germline): SGDLS, YYNGEE. The V and J ends lost 0 bases and 3 bases respectively, with 2 bases between them. The CDR3 reads CASSVVTDTQYF. The CDR3 DNA sequence: TGTGCCAGCAGCGTAGTAACAGATACGCAGTATTTT.

The sample holds a few counts of this clone. The chain uses TRBV16 and TRBJ2-7; 7 bases match TRBD2. Germline values: CDR1 KGHSY, CDR2 FQNENV. The CDR3 spans 15 residues. Germline trimming cut 4 bases from V and 7 bases from J; bases unmatched to any gene: 13. The CDR3 DNA sequence: TGTGCCAGCAGCCCGGGACTACCCCGGAGGGGTGAGCAGTACTTC. It codes for CASSPGLPRRGEQYF.

This clone was picked up one time. The chain combines TRBV29-1 with TRBJ1-5; no reliable D call. This CDR3 has 13 residues. From germline, CDR1 is SQVTM and CDR2 ANQGSEA. V was trimmed by 1 base and J by 7 bases, leaving 11 bases between them. In DNA form, the CDR3 reads TGCAGCGTTGAAGTCGGTCTAGGACAGCCCCAGCATTTT. Translation gives CSVEVGLGQPQHF.

The V gene is TRBV28, the J gene TRBJ1-2; unclear D gene. Germline V gene data show CDR1 as MDHEN and CDR2 as SYDVKM. The V and J ends lost 3 bases and 1 base respectively, with 6 bases between them. The CDR3 totals 13 residues. CDR3 DNA: TGTGCCAGCAGTTTCGAGCATAACTATGGCTACACCTTC. It yields the protein CASSFEHNYGYTF.

V usage is TRBV7-9 and J usage is TRBJ1-3; no reliable D call. Trimming cost V 5 bases and J 4 bases, with 9 bases left between them. The CDR3 is 13 amino acids. Germline V gives CDR1 SEHNR, CDR2 FQNEAQ (reference sequence). The CDR3 nucleotides read TGTGCCAGCAGCCCCCGCCAGGGAAACACCATATATTTT. Amino acids: CASSPRQGNTIYF.

This clone was counted once. The chain carries TRBV5-1 and TRBJ2-2; 8 bases align to TRBD1. J gave up 7 bases and V 4 bases, and 3 bases lay outside the gene matches. The CDR3 is 13 residues long. Germline V lookup: CDR1 SGHRS, CDR2 YFSETQ. The CDR3 sequence is CASSVRGLGELFF. The DNA for the CDR3 is TGCGCCAGCAGCGTCAGGGGGCTCGGGGAGCTGTTTTTT.

This chain links TRBV6-1 with TRBJ1-5, with D hard to call. Germline assignment: CDR1 MNHNS and CDR2 SASEGT. The CDR3 runs to 16 residues. Trimming left V 1 base short and J 0 bases short, with 10 bases between. CDR3 sequence reads: CASSEVGRTSNQPQHF. The CDR3 DNA sequence: TGTGCCAGCAGTGAAGTTGGGAGGACTAGCAATCAGCCCCAGCATTTT.

V gene TRBV6-6 combines with J gene TRBJ1-2; 8 bases fit TRBD1. Germline V CDR1 and CDR2: MNHNY, SVGAGI (reference sequence). The ends lost 8 bases at V and 7 bases at J; junction bases unmatched: 12. The length of the CDR3 is 14 residues. CDR3 protein: CASRNHQGALGYTF. The CDR3 DNA reads TGTGCCAGCCGCAACCATCAGGGGGCGCTTGGCTACACCTTC.

CDR3 in amino acids: CASSSDRVSQETQYF. CDR3 bases: TGTGCCAGCAGCTCCGACAGAGTCTCACAAGAGACCCAGTACTTC. This chain uses TRBV7-6 with TRBJ2-5; possibly TRBD1 for D (5 bases). Germline V gene lookup returns CDR1 SGHVS and CDR2 FNYEAQ. Between the trimmed V and J ends, which lost 4 bases and 2 bases, there was a span of 14 bases. This CDR3 has 15 residues. The complete variable domain, with remaining parts taken from reference TRBV7-6 and TRBJ2-5, reads GAGVSQSPRYKVTKRGQDVALRCDPISGHVSLYWYRQALGQGPEFLTYFNYEAQQDKSGLPNDRFSAERPEGSISTLTIQRTEQRDSAMYRCASSSDRVSQETQYFGPGTRLLVL.

The chain has TRBV5-4 and TRBJ2-4; tentative D call: TRBD2 (6 bases). V was pared by 4 bases and J by 1 base, with 12 bases between. Germline V lookup: CDR1 SGHNT, CDR2 YYREEE (reference sequence). This CDR3 spans 15 amino acids. The CDR3 spells CASSDLGLAKNIQYF. The CDR3 DNA is TGTGCCAGCAGCGATCTGGGACTCGCCAAAAACATTCAGTACTTC. The full variable domain, its missing parts supplied by reference TRBV5-4 and TRBJ2-4, is ETGVTQSPTHLIKTRGQQVTLRCSSQSGHNTVSWYQQALGQGPQFIFQYYREEENGRGNFPPRFSGLQFPNYSSELNVNALELDDSALYLCASSDLGLAKNIQYFGAGTRLSVL.

V gene TRBV7-9 combines with J gene TRBJ1-1, with 8 bases lining up with TRBD1. Germline assignment: CDR1 SEHNR and CDR2 FQNEAQ (reference sequence). This CDR3 has 15 residues. Trimming took 5 bases from V and 4 from J; bases not matched to a gene: 9. CDR3 sequence (DNA): TGTGCCAGCAGCATTGGACAGGGTGGCGGCACTGAAGCTTTCTTT. This sequence encodes CASSIGQGGGTEAFF.

CDR3: CASSRDFTGELFF. The CDR3 bases are TGTGCCAGCAGCCGGGACTTCACGGGGGAGCTGTTTTTT. The V gene is TRBV5-5, the J gene TRBJ2-2; a weak D match, TRBD2 (6 bases). V gave up 4 bases and J gave up 8 bases, with 12 bases separating them. The germline V gene encodes CDR1 SGHKS and CDR2 YYEKEE (reference sequence). The CDR3 is made up of 13 amino acids.